This T cell receptor beta chain was captured in a study of blood T cell repertoires in COVID-19. Turning to the study itself: Acute-phase and convalescent COVID-19 samples originated in the United States, Italy and Spain. PBMCs, B-cell-depleted T cells, or T cells were the source of the cDNA or gDNA that made up the material.

Under the authors' procedure: Reference gene primers were amplified, and this amplification served to estimate nucleated cell counts. The repertoire was sequenced with immunoSEQ multiplex PCR; TCRdb's copy has only in-frame clones and lacks some. That table gives V, J and clone size, and the DNA gave D and trimming. The table includes 200,000 to 300,000 clones, about four fifths detected once. Sample: peripheral blood. The sequence was collected from a woman over 75 with acute or convalescent COVID-19.

The CDR3 spells CASSLDPGNEKLFF. The CDR3 region has the DNA TGTGCCAGCAGTTTGGACCCGGGGAATGAAAAACTGTTTTTT. The chain is built from TRBV28 and TRBJ1-4; D uncertain. Germline-derived CDR1 and CDR2 are MDHEN and SYDVKM. This CDR3 comprises 14 residues. V was cut by 3 bases and J by 5 bases, with 10 bases left in between.